This T cell receptor beta chain stems from a study of Graves' ophthalmopathy and Graves' hyperthyroidism (dated by TCRdb to the late 2010s). Context from the whole study: Peripheral blood samples were taken at the time of initial diagnosis, before any treatment was given. The roughly 100 discovery patients were divided at random into training and test sets in a 7:3 ratio. For independent validation, a separate cohort was made up of fewer than 20 hyperthyroidism patients plus 17 patients who later progressed from hyperthyroidism to ophthalmopathy. In roughly 6 hyperthyroidism patients, T-cell repertoires of thyroid tissue and blood were compared. In total, 120 to 150 blood samples were TCR-sequenced: some 43 ophthalmopathy, some 80 hyperthyroidism and roughly 17 hyperthyroidism-to-ophthalmopathy patients. To explore V-J signatures distinguishing ophthalmopathy from hyperthyroidism, a discovery set of some 100 patients (about 41 ophthalmopathy, roughly 55 stable hyperthyroidism) was enrolled. The study used signatures of the TCR beta repertoire to tell Graves' ophthalmopathy apart from Graves' hyperthyroidism and to predict which patients would progress to ophthalmopathy. After sampling, hyperthyroidism patients received methimazole starting at 30 mg daily, and ophthalmopathy patients received high-dose intravenous methylprednisolone. Results the study describes overall, beyond this receptor: Among expanded thyroid clonotypes with frequency above 0.001, most also showed up in blood, which suggests that blood repertoires may reflect the thyroid immune response. In validation, the model predicted ophthalmopathy progression with less than 71% sensitivity and about 77% specificity; roughly 11 predicted patients were CT-confirmed with GO in a median of 6.5 months. No statistical method was used to set the sample size in advance, and the investigators knew which group each participant was assigned to. In cross-validation, the 13-signature model distinguished ophthalmopathy from stable hyperthyroidism with 87.88% sensitivity and around 81% specificity, while in the test set the corresponding values were approximately 79% and 70%.

TCR beta CDR3 regions were amplified from RNA transcripts for repertoire sequencing. The first round was an RT-PCR using HTBI primers with the Qiagen OneStep RT-PCR kit, and this first round was followed by a second-round multiplex PCR, then size selection and purification. Libraries were sequenced paired-end with 100 bp reads on an Illumina HiSeq2000. Per the source publication's procedure: SOAPnuke was used for read processing, and reads with adapters, uncalled bases, a mean Phred below 15, or no exact constant-primer or identifier match were discarded. COPE v1.2.5 was used to merge high-quality paired reads. Each unique nucleotide sequence was treated as a clonotype, and MiTCR v1.1 was used to align the clonotypes to the IMGT TRB V, D and J references. The analysis was limited to V-J combinations with a frequency above 0.0001, which together covered approximately 99% of repertoires. For each V-J combination, a TCR clonal expansion and chaos score was defined as the ratio of F50 clonal expansion to chaos observed in the TCRdist matrix. Welch's t-statistics and random forest were used to reduce features to more than ten V-J combinations, which were fed into a naive Bayes classifier. The Morisita-Horn index was used to measure how similar the thyroid and blood repertoires were. In-frame beta chains were kept once TCRdb had trimmed the public reads at Q25 with fastp and called clones with MiXCR. Merged by CDR3 protein, the rows form single entries marked with the most common genes and DNA. For this entry, the V and J calls and clone size follow TCRdb and not the study's own pipeline. This sample comprises about 200,000 distinct CDR3 sequences, approximately 28% of them detected only once. The ten largest clones take up 8.5% to 9.5% of the sample.

The ophthalmopathy patients had moderately to severely active disease, with a Clinical Activity Score of 3 or higher, a NOSPECS grade of 4 or higher, and a disease duration of less than 3 months. Patients with other autoimmune diseases, uncontrolled infections, pregnancy or lactation were excluded. Diagnosis relied on clinical symptoms, serum thyroxine, TRAb, thyroid ultrasound and orbital computed tomography. PBMCs were isolated from 7.5 to 10 ml of fresh peripheral blood by Ficoll-Paque density gradient centrifugation. Total RNA was extracted using Trizol reagent, and RNA quality was checked on an Agilent 2100 Bioanalyzer. The table lists this clonotype with many counts. Its antigen has not been determined. Base quality data are lacking; no much larger clone is found one base away. The germline V gene yields SGHRS for CDR1 and YFSETQ for CDR2. From its cysteine to its phenylalanine, the CDR3 spans 14 amino acids. This entry keeps only the CDR3 DNA: 42 bases, framed from base 1. Germline trimming: 4 bases from V, 5 bases from J; junction bases outside gene matches: 7.

The receptor comes from a man aged 50 to 59 with Graves' ophthalmopathy. Donor details come from another sample of the same person, matched by shared clones. The chain joins TRBV5-1 to TRBJ2-5, with TRBD1 matching 8 junction bases. The material sequenced was peripheral blood. CDR3 sequence: CASSPQTGAETQYF. The nucleotides are TGCGCCAGCAGCCCACAGACAGGGGCGGAGACCCAGTACTTC.